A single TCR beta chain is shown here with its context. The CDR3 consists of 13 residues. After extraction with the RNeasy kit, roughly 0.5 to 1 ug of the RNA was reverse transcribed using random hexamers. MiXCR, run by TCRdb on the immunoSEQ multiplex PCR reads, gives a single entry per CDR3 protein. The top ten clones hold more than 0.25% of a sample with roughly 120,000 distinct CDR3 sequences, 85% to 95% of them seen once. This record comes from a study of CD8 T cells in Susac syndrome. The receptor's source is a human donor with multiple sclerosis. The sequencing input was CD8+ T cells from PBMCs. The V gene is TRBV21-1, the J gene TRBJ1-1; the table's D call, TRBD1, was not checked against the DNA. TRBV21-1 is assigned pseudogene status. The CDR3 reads CASSNPGRGEAFF. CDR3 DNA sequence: TGTGCCAGCAGCAACCCGGGAAGGGGTGAAGCTTTCTTT.